The clone carrying this T cell receptor beta chain was seen more than once but under ten times. Sample time point: pre-sensitization, week 0. Indicated treatment: therapeutic diphenylcyclopropenone sensitization with weekly scalp DPC. This sample was taken from a study of human T cells and chemical hapten exposure. Whole-study context: There were per-sample TCR yield variations, arising mainly from small pooled library volume differences.

One entry per CDR3 protein results from TCRdb running MiXCR on the RACE reads. The repertoire holds 190,000 or so distinct CDR3 sequences, roughly 30% seen once, with less than 3% in the top ten. Trimming took 4 bases from V and 2 from J, leaving 12 bases between them. Germline CDR1 reads SQVTM; CDR2 reads ANQGSEA. The CDR3 totals 13 residues. The material was whole blood, obtained in connection with sensitization to the hapten diphenylcyclopropenone (DPC). The chain couples TRBV29-1 to TRBJ2-7, with D unclear. The sequence was collected from a young woman with alopecia areata. Some clones in this sample may be carry-over from other donors' samples. CDR3 DNA: TGCAGCGTTGCGGGTGCAATACCCTACGAGCAGTACTTC. Translation: CSVAGAIPYEQYF.